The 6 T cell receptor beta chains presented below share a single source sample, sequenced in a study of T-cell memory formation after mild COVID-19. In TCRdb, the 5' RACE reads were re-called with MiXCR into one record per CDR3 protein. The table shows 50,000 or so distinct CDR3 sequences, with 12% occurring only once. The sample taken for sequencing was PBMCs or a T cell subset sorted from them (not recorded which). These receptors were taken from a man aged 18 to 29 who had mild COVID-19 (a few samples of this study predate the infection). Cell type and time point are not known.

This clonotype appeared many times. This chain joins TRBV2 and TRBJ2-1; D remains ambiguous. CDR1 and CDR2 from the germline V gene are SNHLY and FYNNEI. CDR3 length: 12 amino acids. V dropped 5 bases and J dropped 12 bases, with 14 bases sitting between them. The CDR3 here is CASSSSDVGQFF. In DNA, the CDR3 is TGTGCCAGCAGTTCGTCGGACGTAGGGCAGTTCTTC.

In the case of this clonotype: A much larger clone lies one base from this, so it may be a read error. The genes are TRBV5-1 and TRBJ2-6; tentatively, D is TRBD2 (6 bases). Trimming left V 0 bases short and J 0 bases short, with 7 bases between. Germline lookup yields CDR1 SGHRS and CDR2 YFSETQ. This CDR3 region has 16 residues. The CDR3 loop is CASSLAGSSGANVLTF. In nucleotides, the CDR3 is TGCGCCAGCAGCTTGGCCGGGAGCTCTGGGGCCAACGTCCTGACTTTC.

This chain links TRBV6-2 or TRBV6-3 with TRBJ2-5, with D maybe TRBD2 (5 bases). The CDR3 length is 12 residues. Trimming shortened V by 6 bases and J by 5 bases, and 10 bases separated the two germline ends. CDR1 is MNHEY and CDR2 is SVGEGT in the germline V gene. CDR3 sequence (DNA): TGTGCCAGCAGAGGGAGCGTGGAGACCCAGTACTTC. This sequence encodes CASRGSVETQYF.

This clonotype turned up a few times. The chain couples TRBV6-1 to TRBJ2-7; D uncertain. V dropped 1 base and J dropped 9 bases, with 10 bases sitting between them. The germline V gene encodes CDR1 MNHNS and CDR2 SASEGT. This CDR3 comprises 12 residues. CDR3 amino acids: CASSEVGVGQYF. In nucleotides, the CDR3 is TGTGCCAGCAGTGAAGTTGGAGTTGGGCAGTACTTC.

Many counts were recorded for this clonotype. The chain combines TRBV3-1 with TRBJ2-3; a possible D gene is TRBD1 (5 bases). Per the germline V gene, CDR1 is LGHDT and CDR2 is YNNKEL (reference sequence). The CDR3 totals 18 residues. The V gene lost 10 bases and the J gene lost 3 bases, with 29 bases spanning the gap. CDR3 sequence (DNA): TGTGCCACCTCCGGGCCGATCCGCAGGGATATAGGAACAGATACGCAGTATTTT. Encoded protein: CATSGPIRRDIGTDTQYF.

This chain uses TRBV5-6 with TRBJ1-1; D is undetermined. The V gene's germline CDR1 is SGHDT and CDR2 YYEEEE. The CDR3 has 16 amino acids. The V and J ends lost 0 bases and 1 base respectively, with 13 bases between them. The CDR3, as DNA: TGTGCCAGCAGCTTGGGGCCCCGGAGAGCGAACACTGAAGCTTTCTTT. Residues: CASSLGPRRANTEAFF. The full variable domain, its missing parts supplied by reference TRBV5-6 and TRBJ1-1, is DAGVTQSPTHLIKTRGQQVTLRCSPKSGHDTVSWYQQALGQGPQFIFQYYEEEERQRGNFPDRFSGHQFPNYSSELNVNALLLGDSALYLCASSLGPRRANTEAFFGQGTRLTVV.